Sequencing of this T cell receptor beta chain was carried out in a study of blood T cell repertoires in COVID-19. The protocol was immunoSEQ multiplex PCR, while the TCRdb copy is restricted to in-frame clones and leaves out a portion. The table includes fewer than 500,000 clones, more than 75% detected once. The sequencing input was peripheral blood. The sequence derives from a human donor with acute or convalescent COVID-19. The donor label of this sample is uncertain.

CDR3 sequence: CASSKMDRDTEAFF. In nucleotides, the CDR3 is TGTGCCAGCTCAAAGATGGACAGGGACACTGAAGCTTTCTTT. The rearrangement joins TRBV18 to TRBJ1-1; TRBD1 matches at 8 bases. The CDR3 loop spans 14 amino acids. V lost 5 bases to trimming and J lost 3 bases; unmatched junction nucleotides: 5. Germline CDR1 reads KGHSH; CDR2 reads LQKENI.